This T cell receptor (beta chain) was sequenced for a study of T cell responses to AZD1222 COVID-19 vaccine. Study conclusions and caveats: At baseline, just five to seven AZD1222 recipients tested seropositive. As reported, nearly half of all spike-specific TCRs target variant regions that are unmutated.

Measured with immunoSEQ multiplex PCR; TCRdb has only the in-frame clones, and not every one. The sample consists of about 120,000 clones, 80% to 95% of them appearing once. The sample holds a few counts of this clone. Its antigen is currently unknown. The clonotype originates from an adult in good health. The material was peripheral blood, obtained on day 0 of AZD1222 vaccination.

The CDR3 nucleotides are TGTGCCAGCAGCTTAGGACAGGGGGCTGCTTTCTTT. This gives the protein CASSLGQGAAFF. The chain is built from TRBV7-9 and TRBJ1-1; 10 bases are shared with TRBD1. The CDR3 contains 12 residues. CDR1 SEHNR and CDR2 FQNEAQ come from the germline V gene (reference sequence). Trimming removed 1 base from V and 11 bases from J; junction bases left unmatched: 1.